These 5 T cell receptor beta chains were all obtained from the same sample, sequenced in a study of cytomegalovirus exposure and HLA in healthy donors. The PCR had 60 Vbeta and 13 Jbeta primers. The data were produced by immunoSEQ multiplex PCR, yet TCRdb's version contains in-frame clones alone and is incomplete. Of 89,000 or so clones in the sample, 70% to 90% are singletons; the top ten hold around 6%. Material: PBMCs. The receptors originated from a woman between 18 and 30 years old in good health and CMV-seropositive.

The chain is built from TRBV7-9 and TRBJ1-2; perhaps TRBD1 as D (5 bases). CDR1 and CDR2 (germline): SEHNR, FQNEAQ (reference sequence). The V and J ends lost 5 bases and 4 bases respectively, with 14 bases between them. CDR3 length equals 14 residues. The CDR3 loop is CASSEPRVFYGYTF. The CDR3 region has the DNA TGTGCCAGCAGCGAGCCCAGGGTCTTCTATGGCTACACCTTC.

CDR3 sequence: CASSDFLPQPQHF. CDR3 bases: TGTGCCAGCAGTGACTTCCTTCCTCAGCCCCAGCATTTT. The V gene is TRBV2, the J gene TRBJ1-5; no definite D call. CDR3 length: 13 amino acids. The V gene's germline CDR1 is SNHLY and CDR2 FYNNEI. The V gene lost 3 bases and the J gene lost 6 bases, with 9 bases spanning the gap.

This sequence joins TRBV7-9 and TRBJ2-7; 14 bases fit TRBD2. This CDR3 has 16 amino acids. CDR1 and CDR2 (germline): SEHNR, FQNEAQ (reference sequence). The trim removed 6 bases at V and 2 bases at J, leaving 6 bases unmatched. Here the CDR3 reads CASRAGTSGRPYEQYF. CDR3 DNA sequence: TGTGCCAGCAGGGCCGGGACTAGCGGGAGACCCTACGAGCAGTACTTC.

V and J are TRBV13 and TRBJ2-7; 14 bases map to TRBD2. The length of the CDR3 is 20 residues. Trimming at V came to 3 bases and at J to 0 bases, leaving 13 bases not matched to a gene. The germline V gene encodes CDR1 PRHDT and CDR2 FYEKMQ (reference sequence). The CDR3 DNA sequence: TGTGCCAGCAGCTTCCTCCCTGGGACTAGCGGGAGTCCCACCTCCTACGAGCAGTACTTC. This codes for CASSFLPGTSGSPTSYEQYF. Filled out from reference TRBV13 and TRBJ2-7, the complete variable domain reads AAGVIQSPRHLIKEKRETATLKCYPIPRHDTVYWYQQGPGQDPQFLISFYEKMQSDKGSIPDRFSAQQFSDYHSELNMSSLELGDSALYFCASSFLPGTSGSPTSYEQYFGPGTRLTVT.

J is TRBJ1-5 and V is TRBV7-9, with D tentatively TRBD1 (5 bases). Trimming left V 5 bases short and J 4 bases short, with 21 bases between. This CDR3 has 17 residues. Germline CDR1 SEHNR, CDR2 FQNEAQ (reference sequence). The CDR3: CASSPDYRRGRNQPQHF. The DNA of the CDR3 is TGTGCCAGCAGCCCAGATTACCGTAGGGGCCGTAATCAGCCCCAGCATTTT.